This entry lists 10 T cell receptor beta chains sequenced from one sample in a study of vaccination effects on CD4 cells after COVID-19 (dated by TCRdb to about 2022). The library came from the immunoSEQ multiplex PCR assay. Entries here come from immuneACCESS through TCRdb and include only in-frame sequences with V and J called. Some clones fail to appear in such tables; in the studies checked, an unresolved V gene covers under half of the shortfall, and the cause of the remainder is unknown. The sample table shows tens of thousands of clones, and roughly four fifths are seen once. The biggest ten clones account for more than 2% of the sample. Their antigen targets remain unknown. After 10 days of culture, CD4+ T cells were isolated with the EasySep CD4+ T cell isolation kit. Participants received two doses of either the BNT162b2 or the mRNA-1273 mRNA SARS-CoV-2 vaccine. Sequenced material: CD4+ T cells from PBMCs cultured without peptide, taken after COVID-19 vaccination. These receptors came from a human donor who received a COVID-19 vaccine.

The chain uses TRBV11-1 and TRBJ1-1; unclear D gene. The germline CDR1 and CDR2 sequences are SGHAT and FQDESV (reference sequence). Trimming stripped 3 bases from V and 4 bases from J, with 9 bases between. This CDR3 region has 13 residues. CDR3: CASSFSQSTEAFF. For the CDR3, the DNA is TGTGCCAGCAGCTTCTCACAGTCCACTGAAGCTTTCTTT.

This chain links TRBV28 with TRBJ2-5; 7 nucleotides line up with TRBD2. The CDR3 spans 13 residues. Germline V gene lookup returns CDR1 MDHEN and CDR2 SYDVKM. CDR3 in DNA: TGTGGTAGCGGCGGGAGCAACCAAGAGACCCAGTACTTC. It codes for CGSGGSNQETQYF.

The genes are TRBV4-1 and TRBJ1-1; D is possibly TRBD1 (5 bases). Germline loops: CDR1 MGHRA, CDR2 YSYEKL. V lost 0 bases to trimming and J lost 11 bases, with 16 bases between them. CDR3 length: 14 amino acids. The CDR3 loop is CASSQDGALYMAFF. The CDR3 coding sequence is TGCGCCAGCAGCCAAGATGGGGCCCTTTATATGGCTTTCTTT.

This clone has a handful of counts. The V and J genes are TRBV3-1 (or the pseudogene TRBV3-2) and TRBJ1-1; maybe TRBD1 (6 bases). Germline V gene data show CDR1 as LGHDT and CDR2 as YNNKEL (reference sequence). Trimming removed 4 bases at V and 2 bases at J, with 14 bases between. CDR3 length: 15 amino acids. DNA of the CDR3: TGTGCCAGCAGCCCGTCCTGGGGGCTTAACACTGAAGCTTTCTTT. It specifies CASSPSWGLNTEAFF.

The rearrangement links TRBV5-1 to TRBJ2-7, with 10 positions matching TRBD1. Losses at the gene ends were 0 bases for V and 3 bases for J; bases not matched to a gene: 3. From germline, CDR1 is SGHRS and CDR2 YFSETQ. The CDR3 sequence is 15 residues long. The CDR3 region has the DNA TGCGCCAGCAGCTTGGGGACAGGGGGTATCTACGAGCAGTACGTC. Translated, it gives CASSLGTGGIYEQYV.

J is TRBJ1-2 and V is TRBV6-2 or TRBV6-3, with no clear D. Germline V lookup: CDR1 MNHEY, CDR2 SVGEGT. The CDR3 is 15 amino acids. V lost 1 base to trimming and J lost 0 bases, with 9 bases between them. In DNA form, the CDR3 reads TGTGCCAGCAGTTACTTGGCAGGCCCTAACTATGGCTACACCTTC. Its protein product is CASSYLAGPNYGYTF.

The chain has TRBV5-8 and TRBJ1-5; possible D gene TRBD1, 6 bases. Germline CDR1 and CDR2: SGHTS and YDEGEE. This CDR3 contains 15 residues. V gave up 6 bases and J gave up 3 bases, with 16 bases separating them. CDR3 nucleotide sequence: TGTGCCAGCACCGGGGGCAGGGGATACAATCAGCCCCAGCATTTT. Protein sequence: CASTGGRGYNQPQHF. Filled out from reference TRBV5-8 and TRBJ1-5, the complete variable domain reads EAGVTQSPTHLIKTRGQQATLRCSPISGHTSVYWYQQALGLGLQFLLWYDEGEERNRGNFPPRFSGRQFPNYSSELNVNALELEDSALYLCASTGGRGYNQPQHFGDGTRLSIL.

This chain joins TRBV3-1 (or the pseudogene TRBV3-2) and TRBJ2-7; D is undetermined. The V gene lost 0 bases and the J gene lost 5 bases, with 17 bases spanning the gap. The length of the CDR3 is 16 residues. Looked up from germline, CDR1 is LGHDT and CDR2 is YNNKEL (reference sequence). CDR3 in amino acids: CASSQEIVRRSHEQYV. CDR3 DNA sequence: TGTGCCAGCAGCCAAGAAATTGTTCGGAGATCTCACGAGCAGTACGTC.

This sequence joins TRBV5-4 and TRBJ1-2, with TRBD1 matching 9 bases. Germline V lookup: CDR1 SGHNT, CDR2 YYREEE (reference sequence). This CDR3 has 15 amino acids. V lost 5 bases, J lost 4 bases, and 9 bases stayed unmatched. CDR3 nucleotides: TGTGCCAGCAGGCGGGCGGGACAGGGCTTCTATGGCTACACCTTC. Translating it yields CASRRAGQGFYGYTF.

DNA of the CDR3: TGTGCCAGCAGCGTAGGCCGTGGCCTGGCCAAAAACATTCAGTACTTC. It yields the protein CASSVGRGLAKNIQYF. The chain employs TRBV9 and TRBJ2-4; no clear D gene. In germline, CDR1 is SGDLS, CDR2 YYNGEE. This CDR3 has 16 residues. Trimming cost V 0 bases and J 1 base, with 11 bases left between them.